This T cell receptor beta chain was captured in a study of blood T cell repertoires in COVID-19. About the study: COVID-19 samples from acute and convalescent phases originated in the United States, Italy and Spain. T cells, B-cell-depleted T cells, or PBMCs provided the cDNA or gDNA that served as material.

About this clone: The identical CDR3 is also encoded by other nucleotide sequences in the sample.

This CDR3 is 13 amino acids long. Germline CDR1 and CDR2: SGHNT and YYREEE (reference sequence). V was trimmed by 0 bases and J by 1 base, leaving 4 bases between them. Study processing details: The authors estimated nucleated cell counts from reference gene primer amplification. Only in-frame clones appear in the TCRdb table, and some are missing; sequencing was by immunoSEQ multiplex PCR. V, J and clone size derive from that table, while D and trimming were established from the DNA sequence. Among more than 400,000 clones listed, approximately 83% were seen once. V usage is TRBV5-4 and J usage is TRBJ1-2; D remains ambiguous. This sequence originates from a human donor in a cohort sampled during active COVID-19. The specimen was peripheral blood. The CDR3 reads CASSLDSNYGYTF. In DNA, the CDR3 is TGTGCCAGCAGCTTGGACAGTAACTATGGCTACACCTTC.